The 8 T cell receptor beta chains below all came from one sample that was sequenced in a study of T-cell memory formation after mild COVID-19. TCRdb independently ran MiXCR on the 5' RACE reads; one entry per CDR3 protein. Seen here are roughly 110,000 distinct CDR3 sequences, approximately 13% observed once, and the top ten hold around 27%. Sequenced: PBMCs or a T cell subset sorted from them (not recorded which). These TCRs come from an adult woman who had mild COVID-19 (a few samples of this study predate the infection). Cell type and time point are not known.

This clonotype was found a few times. CDR3 amino acids: CSASPGLYNEQFF. The CDR3, as DNA: TGCAGTGCTAGCCCAGGACTCTACAATGAGCAGTTCTTC. The chain combines TRBV20-1 with TRBJ2-1, with a weak D call TRBD2 (5 bases). The V gene lost 3 bases and the J gene lost 3 bases, with 9 bases spanning the gap. This CDR3 has 13 residues. Germline V lookup: CDR1 DFQATT, CDR2 SNEGSKA (reference sequence).

This clonotype turned up a few times. The genes are TRBV20-1 and TRBJ2-7; D not resolved. This CDR3 region has 11 residues. Germline values: CDR1 DFQATT, CDR2 SNEGSKA (reference sequence). Trimming cost V 3 bases and J 6 bases, with 9 bases left between them. The CDR3, as DNA: TGCAGTGCTAGGGGTAGCCGCGAGCAGTACTTC. Translated: CSARGSREQYF.

This clonotype was observed a few times. The genes are TRBV5-1 and TRBJ2-7; 8 positions match TRBD2. V lost 4 bases to trimming and J lost 2 bases; unmatched junction nucleotides: 11. Germline V CDR1 and CDR2: SGHRS, YFSETQ. The CDR3 covers 16 residues. The CDR3 protein is CASSPRLARRTYEQYF. For the CDR3, the DNA is TGCGCCAGCAGCCCACGACTAGCGAGACGCACCTACGAGCAGTACTTC.

This clonotype was detected a few times. This CDR3 reads CASSLVHLLAGGHSYNEQFF. CDR3 coding DNA: TGTGCCAGCAGCTTAGTCCACCTGTTAGCGGGGGGGCACTCCTACAATGAGCAGTTCTTC. The J gene is TRBJ2-1, the V gene TRBV7-9; 11 bases agree with TRBD2. V lost 1 base, J lost 0 bases, and 11 bases stayed unmatched. The V gene's germline CDR1 is SEHNR and CDR2 FQNEAQ (reference sequence). CDR3 length: 20 amino acids.

The DNA for the CDR3 is TGCGCCAGCAGCCAAGCCGAGGGAGCGAACACAGATACGCAGTATTTT. Protein: CASSQAEGANTDTQYF. The V and J genes are TRBV4-3 and TRBJ2-3, with D perhaps matching TRBD2 (5 bases). The CDR3 length is 16 residues. Germline V gene sequence: CDR1 LGHNA, CDR2 YSLEER. Trimming removed 1 base at V and 2 bases at J, with 13 bases between.

The sample holds many counts of this clonotype. V usage is TRBV28 and J usage is TRBJ2-2, with 9 bases identical to TRBD1. This CDR3 is built from 17 residues. Germline CDR1 MDHEN, CDR2 SYDVKM. V was clipped by 5 bases and J by 1 base; unmatched bases: 8. The CDR3 nucleotides read TGTGCCAGCAGTCACCGGGGGACAGGGTGGAACACCGGGGAGCTGTTTTTT. Encoded protein: CASSHRGTGWNTGELFF.

This clonotype showed up just a few times. The genes are TRBV29-1 and TRBJ2-5, with 8 positions matching TRBD1. The CDR3 extends over 13 amino acids. Germline V gene data show CDR1 as SQVTM and CDR2 as ANQGSEA. The V segment lost 4 bases and the J segment 1 base; nucleotides outside the gene matches: 2. CDR3: CSVVDRAQETQYF. The CDR3 region has the DNA TGCAGCGTTGTGGACAGGGCCCAAGAGACCCAGTACTTC.

In this sample, this clonotype turned up a few times. The chain links TRBV4-1 to TRBJ2-1; possible D gene TRBD1, 5 bases. This CDR3 comprises 15 residues. Trimming removed 1 base at V and 7 bases at J, with 14 bases between. From germline, CDR1 is MGHRA and CDR2 YSYEKL. CDR3 nucleotides: TGCGCCAGCAGCCAAGTCTTGACAGAAGAAAATGAGCAGTTCTTC. This gives the protein CASSQVLTEENEQFF.